This T cell receptor (beta chain) was identified in a study of technical replicates of blood from a few donors (dated by TCRdb to about 2017). Library preparation was by the immunoSEQ multiplex PCR assay. Here the immuneACCESS table is served through TCRdb, limited to in-frame sequences with V and J called. Missing clones are a known gap in these copies; in checked studies unresolved V genes cover under half, and the rest lacks a known reason. The sample table holds tens of thousands of clones, of which roughly 86% were seen once. Roughly 4.9% of the sample comes from the top ten. About this clone: It has no known antigen specificity. No clone much larger than this one lies a single base away; base qualities are absent.

From cysteine to phenylalanine, the CDR3 is 14 amino acids long. Only CDR3 DNA is held: 42 bases, read in frame from base 1. V gives up 1 base and J gives up 7 bases, and the segment between their germline ends measures 13 bases. Sequences SGHTA (CDR1) and FQGNSA (CDR2) are obtained from the germline V gene. The chain is encoded by TRBV7-2 joined to TRBJ1-2; TRBD1 is a weak D gene call, 5 bases matching. The source of this sequence is a human donor in good health. Some clones in this sample may be carry-over from other donors' samples. Sequencing was performed on PBMCs. The nucleotides are TGTGCCAGCAGCTTAGGTGCAGGGTCACCTGGCTACACCTTC. Its amino acids are CASSLGAGSPGYTF. The variable domain in full, with residues beyond the CDR3 obtained from the reference TRBV7-2 and TRBJ1-2 genes, is GAGVSQSPSNKVTEKGKDVELRCDPISGHTALYWYRQSLGQGLEFLIYFQGNSAPDKSGLPSDRFSAERTGGSVSTLTIQRTQQEDSAVYLCASSLGAGSPGYTFGSGTRLTVV.